These 8 T cell receptor beta chains were sequenced from one sample in a study of human T cells and chemical hapten exposure. As for time point: patch test 2, 6 weeks after DPC sensitization. Treatment defined: therapeutic diphenylcyclopropenone sensitization with weekly scalp DPC. TCRdb independently ran MiXCR on the RACE reads; one entry per CDR3 protein. Of approximately 25,000 distinct CDR3 sequences listed, 8% to 9.5% are singletons. The material sequenced was whole blood, taken in connection with sensitization to the hapten diphenylcyclopropenone (DPC). The receptor set was obtained from a man younger than 45 with alopecia areata. Some clones in this sample may be carry-over from other donors' samples.

This clonotype is termed medium-sized. CDR3 amino acids: CASSLQETQYF. CDR3 bases: TGTGCCAGCAGCTTACAAGAGACCCAGTACTTC. V usage is TRBV7-2 and J usage is TRBJ2-5; D gene ambiguous. Looked up from germline, CDR1 is SGHTA and CDR2 is FQGNSA. With 2 bases removed from V and 2 bases from J, the gap between germline ends came to 0 bases. The CDR3 has 11 amino acids.

This rearrangement joins TRBV7-2 to TRBJ2-1; maybe TRBD1 (5 bases). Germline V gene sequence: CDR1 SGHTA, CDR2 FQGNSA. The CDR3 loop spans 13 amino acids. V lost 5 bases to trimming and J lost 10 bases, with 15 bases between them. CDR3 sequence reads: CASSLTDLGEQFF. The CDR3 nucleotides read TGTGCCAGCAGCCTGACAGATCTGGGAGAGCAGTTCTTC.

This clonotype was observed a few times. V usage is TRBV7-2 and J usage is TRBJ2-3; D unclear. CDR1 SGHTA and CDR2 FQGNSA come from the germline V gene. Trimming pared 6 bases from V and 0 bases from J, leaving 16 bases between. This CDR3 has 16 amino acids. CDR3: CASSYLGPHSTDTQYF. In DNA form, the CDR3 reads TGTGCCAGCAGTTATTTGGGCCCTCATAGCACAGATACGCAGTATTTT.

This clonotype was detected ten times or more. The chain combines TRBV20-1 with TRBJ1-6; D may be TRBD1 (5 bases). CDR1 is DFQATT, CDR2 SNEGSKA, per germline (reference sequence). The CDR3 extends over 12 amino acids. Trimming removed 5 bases at V and 10 bases at J, with 12 bases between. CDR3 loop: CSASQTESPLHF. For the CDR3, the DNA is TGCAGTGCTTCCCAGACAGAATCACCCCTCCACTTT.

The J gene is TRBJ2-1, the V gene TRBV13, with D perhaps given as TRBD1 or TRBD2 (5 bases each). Deletions cut 5 bases from V and 7 bases from J, with 15 bases between. Germline V gene lookup returns CDR1 PRHDT and CDR2 FYEKMQ (reference sequence). CDR3 length: 14 amino acids. The CDR3 loop reads CASSLTGTTNEQFF. DNA for the CDR3: TGTGCCAGCAGCCTCACCGGGACCACAAATGAGCAGTTCTTC.

This clonotype was counted ten times or more. The V and J genes are TRBV29-1 and TRBJ2-3; 7 bases match TRBD1. Per germline, CDR1 SQVTM and CDR2 ANQGSEA. This CDR3 has 14 residues. Trimming removed 6 bases from V and 2 bases from J; junction bases left unmatched: 8. The CDR3, as DNA: TGCAGCGTGCCCCGGGACAGATACACAGATACGCAGTATTTT. Its protein is CSVPRDRYTDTQYF.

This clonotype appeared many times. The gene calls are TRBV10-2 and TRBJ1-5, with D possibly matching TRBD1 (6 bases). The germline V gene has CDR1 WSHSY and CDR2 SAAADI. The CDR3 sequence is 14 residues long. With 8 bases removed from V and 0 bases from J, the gap between germline ends came to 11 bases. The CDR3 DNA sequence: TGCGCCAGCGGAGGGACAAATAGCAATCAGCCCCAGCATTTT. As protein: CASGGTNSNQPQHF.

This clonotype came up a few times. The V and J genes are TRBV4-1 and TRBJ2-7; the D gene is possibly TRBD1 (5 bases). Per germline, CDR1 MGHRA and CDR2 YSYEKL. This CDR3 region has 15 residues. V gave up 0 bases and J gave up 4 bases, with 13 bases separating them. The CDR3 loop is CASSQDGASLYEQYF. Written as DNA, the CDR3 is TGCGCCAGCAGCCAAGATGGGGCCTCCCTATACGAGCAGTACTTC.